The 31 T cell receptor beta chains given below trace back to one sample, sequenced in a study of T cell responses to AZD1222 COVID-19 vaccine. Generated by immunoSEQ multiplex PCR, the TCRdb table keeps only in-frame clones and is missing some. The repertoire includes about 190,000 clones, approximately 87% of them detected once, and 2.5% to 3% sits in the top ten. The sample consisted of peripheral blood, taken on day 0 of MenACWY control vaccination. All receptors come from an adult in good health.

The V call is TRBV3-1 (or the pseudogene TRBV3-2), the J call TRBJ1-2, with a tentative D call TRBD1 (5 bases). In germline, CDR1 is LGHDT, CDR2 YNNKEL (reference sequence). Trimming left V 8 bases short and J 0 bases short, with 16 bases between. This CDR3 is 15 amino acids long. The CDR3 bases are TGTGCCAGCTCCCGTGGCCAGGGAGCTAACTATGGCTACACCTTC. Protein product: CASSRGQGANYGYTF.

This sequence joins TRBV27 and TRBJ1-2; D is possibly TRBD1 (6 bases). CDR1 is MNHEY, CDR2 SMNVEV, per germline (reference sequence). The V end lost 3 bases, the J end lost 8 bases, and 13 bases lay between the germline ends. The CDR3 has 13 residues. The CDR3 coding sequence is TGTGCCAGCAGTTTTAGGGGGGGAGGAGGCTACACCTTC. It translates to CASSFRGGGGYTF.

CDR3 loop: CASSLWTSGSVSYEQYF. The CDR3, as DNA: TGCGCCAGCAGCCTTTGGACTAGCGGGAGTGTTTCCTACGAGCAGTACTTC. The chain carries TRBV5-1 and TRBJ2-7; TRBD2 aligns across 13 bases. This CDR3 spans 17 amino acids. Germline-derived CDR1 and CDR2 are SGHRS and YFSETQ. Germline trimming cut 4 bases from V and 1 base from J; bases unmatched to any gene: 8. Using reference TRBV5-1 and TRBJ2-7 for the parts outside the CDR3, the full variable domain is KAGVTQTPRYLIKTRGQQVTLSCSPISGHRSVSWYQQTPGQGLQFLFEYFSETQRNKGNFPGRFSGRQFSNSRSEMNVSTLELGDSALYLCASSLWTSGSVSYEQYFGPGTRLTVT.

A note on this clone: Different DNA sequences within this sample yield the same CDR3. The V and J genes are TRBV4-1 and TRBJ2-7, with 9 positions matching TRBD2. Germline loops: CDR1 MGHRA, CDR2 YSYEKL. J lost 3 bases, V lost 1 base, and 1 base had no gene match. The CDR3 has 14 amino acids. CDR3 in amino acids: CASSQGSGGYEQYF. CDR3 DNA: TGCGCCAGCAGCCAAGGTAGCGGGGGCTACGAGCAGTACTTC.

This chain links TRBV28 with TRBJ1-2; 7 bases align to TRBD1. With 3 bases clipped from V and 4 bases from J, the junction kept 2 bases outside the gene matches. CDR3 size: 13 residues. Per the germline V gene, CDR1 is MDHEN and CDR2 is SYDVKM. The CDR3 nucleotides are TGTGCCAGCAGTTTCTCAGGGGGCTATGGCTACACCTTC. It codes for CASSFSGGYGYTF.

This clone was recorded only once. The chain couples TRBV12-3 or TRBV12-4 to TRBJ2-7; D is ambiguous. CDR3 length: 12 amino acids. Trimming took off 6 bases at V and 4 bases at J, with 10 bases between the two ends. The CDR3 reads CASSPFVYEQYF. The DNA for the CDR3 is TGTGCCAGCAGCCCCTTTGTGTACGAGCAGTACTTC.

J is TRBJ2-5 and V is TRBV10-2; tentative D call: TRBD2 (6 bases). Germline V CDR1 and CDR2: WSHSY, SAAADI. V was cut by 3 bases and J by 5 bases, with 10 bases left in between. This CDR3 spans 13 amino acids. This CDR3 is CASSESGGETQYF. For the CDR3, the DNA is TGCGCCAGCAGTGAATCCGGGGGTGAGACCCAGTACTTC.

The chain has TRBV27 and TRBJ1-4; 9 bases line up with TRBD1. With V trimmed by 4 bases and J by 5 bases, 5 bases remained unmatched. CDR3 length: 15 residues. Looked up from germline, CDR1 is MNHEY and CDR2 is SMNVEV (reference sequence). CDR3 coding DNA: TGTGCCAGCAGTTACGGGGACAGGGTAAATGAAAAACTGTTTTTT. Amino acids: CASSYGDRVNEKLFF.

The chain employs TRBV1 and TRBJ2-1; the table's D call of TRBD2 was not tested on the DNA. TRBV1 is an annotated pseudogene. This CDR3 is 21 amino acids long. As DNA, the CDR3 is TGCACCAGCAGCCGCGGAGAAGGATCGGCGACTAGCGGATGGACCTACAATGAGCAGTTCTTC. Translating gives CTSSRGEGSATSGWTYNEQFF.

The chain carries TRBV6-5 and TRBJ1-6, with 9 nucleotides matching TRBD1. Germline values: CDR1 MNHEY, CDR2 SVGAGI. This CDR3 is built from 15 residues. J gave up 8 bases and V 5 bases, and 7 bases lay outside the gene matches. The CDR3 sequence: CASSLQGASDSPLHF. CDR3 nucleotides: TGTGCCAGCAGTCTACAGGGGGCGTCTGATTCACCCCTCCACTTT.

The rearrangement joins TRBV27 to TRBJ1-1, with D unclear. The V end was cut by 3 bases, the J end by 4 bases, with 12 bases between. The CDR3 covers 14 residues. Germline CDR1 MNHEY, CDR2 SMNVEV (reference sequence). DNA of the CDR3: TGTGCCAGCAGTTTCGGTGGGAGGTCCACTGAAGCTTTCTTT. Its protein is CASSFGGRSTEAFF.

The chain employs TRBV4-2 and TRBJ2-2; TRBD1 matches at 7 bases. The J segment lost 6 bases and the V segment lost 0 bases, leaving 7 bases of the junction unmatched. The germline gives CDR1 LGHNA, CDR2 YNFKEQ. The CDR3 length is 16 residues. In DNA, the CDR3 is TGTGCCAGCAGCCAAGAAACCCAGGGGGTCGCCGGGGAGCTGTTTTTT. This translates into CASSQETQGVAGELFF.

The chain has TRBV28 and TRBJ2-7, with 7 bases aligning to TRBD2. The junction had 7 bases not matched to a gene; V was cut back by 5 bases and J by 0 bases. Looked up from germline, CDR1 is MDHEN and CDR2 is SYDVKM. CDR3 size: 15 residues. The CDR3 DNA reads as TGTGCCAGCAGTCCGAGCGGGAAAATCTCCTACGAGCAGTACTTC. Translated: CASSPSGKISYEQYF.

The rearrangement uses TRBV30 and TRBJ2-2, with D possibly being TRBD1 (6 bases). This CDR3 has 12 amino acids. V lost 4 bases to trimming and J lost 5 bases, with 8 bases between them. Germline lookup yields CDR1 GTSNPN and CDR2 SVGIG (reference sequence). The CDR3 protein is CAWTQGTGELFF. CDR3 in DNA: TGTGCCTGGACCCAGGGGACCGGGGAGCTGTTTTTT.

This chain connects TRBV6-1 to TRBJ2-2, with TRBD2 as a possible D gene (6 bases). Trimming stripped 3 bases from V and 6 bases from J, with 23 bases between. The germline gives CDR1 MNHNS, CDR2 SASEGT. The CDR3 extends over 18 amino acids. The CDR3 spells CASSEIGGFSIVAGELFF. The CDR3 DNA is TGTGCCAGCAGTGAGATTGGGGGGTTTTCAATTGTCGCCGGGGAGCTGTTTTTT.

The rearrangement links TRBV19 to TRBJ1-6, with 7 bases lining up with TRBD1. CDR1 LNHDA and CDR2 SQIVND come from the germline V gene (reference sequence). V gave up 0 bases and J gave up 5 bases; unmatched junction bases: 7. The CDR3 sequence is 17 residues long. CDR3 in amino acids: CASSIDVTGQNNSPLHF. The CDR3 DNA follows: TGTGCCAGTAGTATAGATGTTACGGGACAGAATAATTCACCCCTCCACTTT.

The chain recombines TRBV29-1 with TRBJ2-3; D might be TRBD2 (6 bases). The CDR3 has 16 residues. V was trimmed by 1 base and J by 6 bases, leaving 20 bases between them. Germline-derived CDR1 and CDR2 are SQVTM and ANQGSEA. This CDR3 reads CSVEALGGPNADTQYF. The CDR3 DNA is TGCAGCGTTGAAGCCCTAGGAGGGCCCAACGCCGATACGCAGTATTTT.

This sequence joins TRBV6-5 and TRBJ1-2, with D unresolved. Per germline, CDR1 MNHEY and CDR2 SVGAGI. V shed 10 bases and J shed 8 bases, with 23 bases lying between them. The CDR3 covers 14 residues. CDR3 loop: CATARYSKEKGYTF. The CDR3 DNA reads TGTGCCACAGCACGTTATTCGAAAGAAAAAGGCTACACCTTC.

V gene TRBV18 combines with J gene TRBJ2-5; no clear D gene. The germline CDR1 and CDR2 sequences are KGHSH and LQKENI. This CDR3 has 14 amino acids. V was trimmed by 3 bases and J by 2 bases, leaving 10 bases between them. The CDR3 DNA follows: TGTGCCAGCTCACCGAGCCCCAAACAAGAGACCCAGTACTTC. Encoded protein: CASSPSPKQETQYF.

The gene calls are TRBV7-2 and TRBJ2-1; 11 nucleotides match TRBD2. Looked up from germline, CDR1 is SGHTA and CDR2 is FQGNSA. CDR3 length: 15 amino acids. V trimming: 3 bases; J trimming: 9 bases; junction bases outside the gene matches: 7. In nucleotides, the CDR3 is TGTGCCAGCAGCTTGGTAGCGGGGGGGCCTAGTGAGCAGTTCTTC. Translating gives CASSLVAGGPSEQFF.

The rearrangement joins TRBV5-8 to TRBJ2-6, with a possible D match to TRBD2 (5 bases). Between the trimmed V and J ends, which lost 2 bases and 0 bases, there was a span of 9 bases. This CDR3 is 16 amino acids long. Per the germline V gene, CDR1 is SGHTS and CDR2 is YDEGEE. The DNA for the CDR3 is TGTGCCAGCAGCTTAGCGGTCAGCTCTGGGGCCAACGTCCTGACTTTC. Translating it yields CASSLAVSSGANVLTF.

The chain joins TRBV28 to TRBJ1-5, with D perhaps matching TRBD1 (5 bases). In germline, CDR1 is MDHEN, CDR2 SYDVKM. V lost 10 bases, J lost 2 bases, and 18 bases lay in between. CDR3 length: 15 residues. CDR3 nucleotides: TGTGCCACCACCGGGGCCCGAGGGGGCAATCAGCCCCAGCATTTT. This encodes CATTGARGGNQPQHF. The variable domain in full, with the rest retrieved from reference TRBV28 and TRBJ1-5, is DVKVTQSSRYLVKRTGEKVFLECVQDMDHENMFWYRQDPGLGLRLIYFSYDVKMKEKGDIPEGYSVSREKKERFSLILESASTNQTSMYLCATTGARGGNQPQHFGDGTRLSIL.

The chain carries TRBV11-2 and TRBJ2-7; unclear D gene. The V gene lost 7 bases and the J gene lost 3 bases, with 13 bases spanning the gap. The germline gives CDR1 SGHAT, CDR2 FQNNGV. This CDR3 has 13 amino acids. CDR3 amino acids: CASKPAQDYEQYF. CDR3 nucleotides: TGTGCCAGCAAGCCAGCCCAGGACTACGAGCAGTACTTC. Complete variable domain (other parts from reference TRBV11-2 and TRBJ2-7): EAGVAQSPRYKIIEKRQSVAFWCNPISGHATLYWYQQILGQGPKLLIQFQNNGVVDDSQLPKDRFSAERLKGVDSTLKIQPAKLEDSAVYLCASKPAQDYEQYFGPGTRLTVT.

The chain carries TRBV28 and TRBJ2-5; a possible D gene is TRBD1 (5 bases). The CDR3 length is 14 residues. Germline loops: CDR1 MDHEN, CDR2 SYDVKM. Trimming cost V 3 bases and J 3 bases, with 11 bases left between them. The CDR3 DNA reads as TGTGCCAGCAGTTTCGGCCAAGGGGAAGAGACCCAGTACTTC. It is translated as CASSFGQGEETQYF.

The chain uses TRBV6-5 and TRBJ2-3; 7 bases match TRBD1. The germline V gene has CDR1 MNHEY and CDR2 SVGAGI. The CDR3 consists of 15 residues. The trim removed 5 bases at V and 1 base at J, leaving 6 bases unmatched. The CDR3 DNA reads TGTGCCAGCAGTATGGGACAGCTTCGCACAGATACGCAGTATTTT. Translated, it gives CASSMGQLRTDTQYF.

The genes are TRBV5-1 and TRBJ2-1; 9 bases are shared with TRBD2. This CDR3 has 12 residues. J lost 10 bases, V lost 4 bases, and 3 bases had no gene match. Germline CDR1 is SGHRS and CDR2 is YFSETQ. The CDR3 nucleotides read TGCGCCAGCAGCCTCGGACTAGCGGAGCAGTTCTTC. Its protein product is CASSLGLAEQFF.

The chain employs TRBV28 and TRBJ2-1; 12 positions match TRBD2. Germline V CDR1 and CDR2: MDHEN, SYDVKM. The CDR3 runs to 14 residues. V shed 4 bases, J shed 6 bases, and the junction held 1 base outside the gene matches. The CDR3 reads CASSWTSGTNEQFF. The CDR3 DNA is TGTGCCAGCAGTTGGACTAGCGGGACCAATGAGCAGTTCTTC.

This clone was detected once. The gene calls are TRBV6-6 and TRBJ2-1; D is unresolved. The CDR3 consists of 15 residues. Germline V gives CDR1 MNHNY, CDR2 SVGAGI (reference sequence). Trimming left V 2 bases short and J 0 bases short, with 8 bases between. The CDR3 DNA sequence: TGTGCCAGCAGTTACCCTCGAAGCTCCTACAATGAGCAGTTCTTC. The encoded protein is CASSYPRSSYNEQFF.

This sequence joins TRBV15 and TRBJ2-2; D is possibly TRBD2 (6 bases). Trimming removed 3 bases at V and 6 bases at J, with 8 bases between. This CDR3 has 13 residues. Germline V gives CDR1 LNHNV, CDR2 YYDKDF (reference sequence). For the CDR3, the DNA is TGTGCCACCAGCAGTGGAGGGGCCGGGGAGCTGTTTTTT. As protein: CATSSGGAGELFF.

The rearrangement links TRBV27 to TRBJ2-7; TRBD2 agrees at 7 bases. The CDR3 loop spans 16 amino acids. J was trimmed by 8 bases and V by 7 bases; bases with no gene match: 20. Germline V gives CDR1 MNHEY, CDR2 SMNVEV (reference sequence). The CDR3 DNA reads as TGTGCCAGCAAAATAAAGATGGGAGGGCCAATTACACAGCAGTACTTC. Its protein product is CASKIKMGGPITQQYF.

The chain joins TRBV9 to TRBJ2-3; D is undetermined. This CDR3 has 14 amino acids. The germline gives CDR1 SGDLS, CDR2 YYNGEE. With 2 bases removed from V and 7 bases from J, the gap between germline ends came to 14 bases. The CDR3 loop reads CASSVEGKVHTQYF. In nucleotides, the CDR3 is TGTGCCAGCAGCGTTGAAGGGAAAGTACATACGCAGTATTTT.